This record concerns one T cell receptor (beta chain) sequence. The antigen remains undetermined. This record belongs to a study of cytomegalovirus exposure and HLA in healthy donors. About the research overall: The study placed over 65% of its 398 genotyped donors in the Caucasian-associated ancestry cluster.

The ends were cut back, 6 bases at V and 7 bases at J, with 10 bases in the middle. CDR1 and CDR2 (germline): MNHEY, SMNVEV (reference sequence). There are 12 residues in the CDR3. Points from the study as a whole: Investigators reported under 200 TCR beta chains as tied to cytomegalovirus. A prior analysis recorded that most TCR beta V segments were productive about 87% or about 30% of the time. Several V segments, TRBV6-2 and TRBV6-3 among them, could not be told apart and were dropped.

The primer mix had 60 Vbeta and 13 Jbeta primers. Measured with immunoSEQ multiplex PCR; TCRdb has only the in-frame clones, and not every one. The top ten clones hold 8.5% to 12% of a sample with approximately 150,000 clones, approximately 71% of them seen once. The sample comprised PBMCs. This sequence originates from a young man in good health and CMV-seropositive. The V and J genes are TRBV27 and TRBJ2-1; no clear D gene. The DNA of the CDR3 is TGTGCCAGCAGAGCCTCTAGAAATGAGCAGTTCTTC. Amino acids: CASRASRNEQFF.